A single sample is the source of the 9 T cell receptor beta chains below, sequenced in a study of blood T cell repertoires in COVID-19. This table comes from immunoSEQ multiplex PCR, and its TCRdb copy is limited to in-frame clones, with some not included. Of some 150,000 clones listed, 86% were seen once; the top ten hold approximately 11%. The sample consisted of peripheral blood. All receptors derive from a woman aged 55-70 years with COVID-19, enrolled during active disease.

The CDR3 DNA is TGCAGCGTTGAGGCCAGGAACACTGAAGCTTTCTTT. It encodes CSVEARNTEAFF. The V gene is TRBV29-1, the J gene TRBJ1-1; D gene unclear. This CDR3 is built from 12 residues. Trimming removed 3 bases at V and 1 base at J, with 6 bases between. CDR1 and CDR2 from the germline V gene are SQVTM and ANQGSEA. Variable domain in full (rest from reference TRBV29-1 and TRBJ1-1): SAVISQKPSRDICQRGTSLTIQCQVDSQVTMMFWYRQQPGQSLTLIATANQGSEATYESGFVIDKFPISRPNLTFSTLTVSNMSPEDSSIYLCSVEARNTEAFFGQGTRLTVV.

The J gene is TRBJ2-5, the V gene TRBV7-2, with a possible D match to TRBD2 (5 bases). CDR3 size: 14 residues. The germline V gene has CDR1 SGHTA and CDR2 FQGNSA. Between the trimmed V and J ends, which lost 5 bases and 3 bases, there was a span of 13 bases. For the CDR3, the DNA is TGTGCCAGCAGCCCCGGACTTCTGAAAGAGACCCAGTACTTC. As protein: CASSPGLLKETQYF.

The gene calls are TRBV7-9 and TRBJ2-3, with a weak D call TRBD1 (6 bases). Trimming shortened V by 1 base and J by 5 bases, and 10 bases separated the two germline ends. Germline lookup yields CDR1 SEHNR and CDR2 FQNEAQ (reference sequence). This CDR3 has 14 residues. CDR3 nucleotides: TGTGCCAGCAGCTTAGTGGGGGCAGGAGATACGCAGTATTTT. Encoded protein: CASSLVGAGDTQYF. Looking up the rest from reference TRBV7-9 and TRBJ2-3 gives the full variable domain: DTGVSQNPRHKITKRGQNVTFRCDPISEHNRLYWYRQTLGQGPEFLTYFQNEAQLEKSRLLSDRFSAERPKGSFSTLEIQRTEQGDSAMYLCASSLVGAGDTQYFGPGTRLTVL.

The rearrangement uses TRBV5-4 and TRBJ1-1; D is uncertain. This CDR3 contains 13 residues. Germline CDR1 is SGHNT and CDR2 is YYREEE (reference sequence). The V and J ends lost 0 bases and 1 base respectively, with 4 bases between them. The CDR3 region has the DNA TGTGCCAGCAGCTTGGGGCCGAACACTGAAGCTTTCTTT. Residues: CASSLGPNTEAFF.

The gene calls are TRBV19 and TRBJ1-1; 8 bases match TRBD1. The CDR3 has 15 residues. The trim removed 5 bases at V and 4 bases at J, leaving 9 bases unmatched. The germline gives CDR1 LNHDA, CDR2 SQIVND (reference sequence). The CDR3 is CASSWGSGGGTEAFF. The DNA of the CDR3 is TGTGCCAGTAGTTGGGGATCAGGGGGCGGCACTGAAGCTTTCTTT.

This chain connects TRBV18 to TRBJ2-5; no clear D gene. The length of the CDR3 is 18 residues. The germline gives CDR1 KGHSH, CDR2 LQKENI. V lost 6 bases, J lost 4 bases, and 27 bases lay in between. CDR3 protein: CASSPLSTQLPSTETQYF. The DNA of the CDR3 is TGTGCCAGCTCCCCCCTCTCGACACAACTCCCCTCTACAGAGACCCAGTACTTC.

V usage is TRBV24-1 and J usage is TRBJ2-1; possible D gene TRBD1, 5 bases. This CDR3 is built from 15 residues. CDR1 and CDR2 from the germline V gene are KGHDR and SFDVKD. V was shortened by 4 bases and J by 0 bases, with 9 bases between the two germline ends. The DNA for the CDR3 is TGTGCCACCAGTGACCCGACAGCCTCCTACAATGAGCAGTTCTTC. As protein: CATSDPTASYNEQFF.

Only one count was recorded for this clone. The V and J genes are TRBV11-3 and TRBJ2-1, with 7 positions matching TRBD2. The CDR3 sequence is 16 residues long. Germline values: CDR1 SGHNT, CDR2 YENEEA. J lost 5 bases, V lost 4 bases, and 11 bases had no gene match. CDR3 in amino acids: CASSSTLAREHNEQFF. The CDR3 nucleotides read TGTGCCAGCAGCTCCACACTAGCGAGAGAACACAATGAGCAGTTCTTC.

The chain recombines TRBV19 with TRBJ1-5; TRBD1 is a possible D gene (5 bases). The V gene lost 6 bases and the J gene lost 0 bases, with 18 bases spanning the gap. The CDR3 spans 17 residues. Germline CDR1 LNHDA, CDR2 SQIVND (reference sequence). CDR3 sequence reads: CASRPGLGTYSNQPQHF. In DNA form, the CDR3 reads TGTGCCAGTAGGCCGGGACTGGGGACCTATAGCAATCAGCCCCAGCATTTT. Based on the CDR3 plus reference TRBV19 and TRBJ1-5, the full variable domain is DGGITQSPKYLFRKEGQNVTLSCEQNLNHDAMYWYRQDPGQGLRLIYYSQIVNDFQKGDIAEGYSVSREKKESFPLTVTSAQKNPTAFYLCASRPGLGTYSNQPQHFGDGTRLSIL.